The 29 T cell receptor beta chains below were found in one sample sequenced in a study of cytomegalovirus exposure and HLA in healthy donors. PCR used 60 Vbeta primers and 13 Jbeta primers. The assay was immunoSEQ multiplex PCR, and TCRdb's table has in-frame clones only and misses some. Among roughly 120,000 clones listed, approximately 80% were seen once. What was sequenced was PBMCs. These receptors were obtained from a woman aged 18-29 years in good health and CMV-seronegative.

The chain carries TRBV5-1 and TRBJ1-1, with a tentative D call TRBD1 (5 bases). Trimming cost V 1 base and J 0 bases, with 7 bases left between them. The CDR3 runs to 14 residues. CDR1 and CDR2 from the germline V gene are SGHRS and YFSETQ. Written as DNA, the CDR3 is TGCGCCAGCAGCTTGCAGGGTGTGAACACTGAAGCTTTCTTT. It codes for CASSLQGVNTEAFF.

The rearrangement joins TRBV5-1 to TRBJ1-1, with D hard to call. Germline CDR1 is SGHRS and CDR2 is YFSETQ. V lost 4 bases and J 0 bases, leaving 10 bases between the germline ends. CDR3 length: 14 amino acids. CDR3 sequence (DNA): TGCGCCAGCAGCGTGTCGTCCTTGAACACTGAAGCTTTCTTT. Protein: CASSVSSLNTEAFF.

This clone showed up just a few times. The chain carries TRBV6-1 and TRBJ2-3; 7 bases map to TRBD1. The CDR3 sequence is 13 residues long. Unmatched junction bases numbered 6, after V lost 8 bases and J lost 4 bases. The germline V gene encodes CDR1 MNHNS and CDR2 SASEGT. CDR3 in DNA: TGTGCCAGCGGACCGGGACAGCCAGATACGCAGTATTTT. Translated, it gives CASGPGQPDTQYF.

The chain links TRBV7-2 to TRBJ1-3; no clear D. The CDR3 runs 18 residues. From germline, CDR1 is SGHTA and CDR2 FQGNSA. V gave up 1 base and J gave up 4 bases, with 20 bases separating them. CDR3 DNA: TGTGCCAGCAGCTTAGTTTTTCGGCCGGGTTCGTTAGGAAACACCATATATTTT. Protein sequence: CASSLVFRPGSLGNTIYF.

This clone has a handful of counts. The V call is TRBV4-2, the J call TRBJ1-2; 10 nucleotides line up with TRBD1. From germline, CDR1 is LGHNA and CDR2 YNFKEQ. J lost 4 bases, V lost 1 base, and 0 bases had no gene match. The CDR3 is 14 residues long. This chain's CDR3 is CASSQGTGGYGYTF. In DNA form, the CDR3 reads TGTGCCAGCAGCCAAGGGACAGGGGGCTATGGCTACACCTTC.

The chain combines TRBV4-2 with TRBJ2-7, with a possible D match to TRBD2 (6 bases). Germline CDR1 reads LGHNA; CDR2 reads YNFKEQ. This CDR3 contains 15 residues. V was cut by 4 bases and J by 3 bases, with 16 bases left in between. The CDR3 loop is CASSPQERENYEQYF. In DNA, the CDR3 is TGTGCCAGCAGCCCCCAGGAACGGGAGAACTACGAGCAGTACTTC.

The chain links TRBV2 to TRBJ2-4, with D perhaps matching TRBD1 (6 bases). V was cut by 7 bases and J by 7 bases, with 14 bases left in between. Germline V lookup: CDR1 SNHLY, CDR2 FYNNEI. The CDR3 runs 13 residues. The CDR3 protein is CASNQDRGNIQYF. Written as DNA, the CDR3 is TGTGCCAGCAATCAGGACAGAGGGAACATTCAGTACTTC.

This chain joins TRBV4-3 and TRBJ2-2; 10 bases match TRBD2. The CDR3 has 17 residues. The V segment lost 0 bases and the J segment 3 bases; nucleotides outside the gene matches: 4. The germline V gene encodes CDR1 LGHNA and CDR2 YSLEER. CDR3 sequence reads: CASSQDERGGHTGELFF. DNA for the CDR3: TGCGCCAGCAGCCAAGATGAGCGGGGGGGACACACCGGGGAGCTGTTTTTT.

The chain uses TRBV10-2 and TRBJ2-4, with D perhaps matching TRBD2 (5 bases). The CDR3 totals 9 residues. The V end was cut by 4 bases, the J end by 16 bases, with 8 bases between. Germline CDR1 is WSHSY and CDR2 is SAAADI. CDR3 bases: TGCGCCAGCAGTGGGGGAGCTTACTTC. Translation: CASSGGAYF.

The chain carries TRBV5-1 and TRBJ2-5; TRBD1 is a possible D gene (6 bases). Germline lookup yields CDR1 SGHRS and CDR2 YFSETQ. Trimming cost V 0 bases and J 2 bases, with 11 bases left between them. CDR3 length: 15 residues. CDR3 sequence reads: CASSLGRGRQETQYF. The CDR3, as DNA: TGCGCCAGCAGCTTGGGCAGGGGACGGCAAGAGACCCAGTACTTC.

The genes are TRBV11-2 and TRBJ2-2; D is possibly TRBD1 (5 bases). Germline V gene data show CDR1 as SGHAT and CDR2 as FQNNGV. The CDR3 loop spans 16 amino acids. The ends were cut back, 3 bases at V and 9 bases at J, with 20 bases in the middle. The CDR3 nucleotides are TGTGCCAGCAGCTTGGTCTCGACAGAACTTAGGCGGGAGCTGTTTTTT. Its protein is CASSLVSTELRRELFF.

The genes are TRBV7-2 and TRBJ2-7, with 9 bases fitting TRBD2. Per germline, CDR1 SGHTA and CDR2 FQGNSA. The junction had 6 bases not matched to a gene; V was cut back by 10 bases and J by 2 bases. CDR3 length: 13 residues. This chain's CDR3 is CATRGRATYEQYF. In DNA form, the CDR3 reads TGTGCCACCCGCGGGAGGGCCACCTACGAGCAGTACTTC. The whole variable domain, remainder taken from reference TRBV7-2 and TRBJ2-7, is GAGVSQSPSNKVTEKGKDVELRCDPISGHTALYWYRQSLGQGLEFLIYFQGNSAPDKSGLPSDRFSAERTGGSVSTLTIQRTQQEDSAVYLCATRGRATYEQYFGPGTRLTVT.

The chain combines TRBV6-5 with TRBJ1-6; unclear D gene. CDR1 is MNHEY, CDR2 SVGAGI, per germline. V lost 0 bases and J 12 bases, leaving 15 bases between the germline ends. The CDR3 length is 15 residues. CDR3 region: CASSYSTGQMVPLHF. The DNA for the CDR3 is TGTGCCAGCAGTTACTCGACTGGCCAAATGGTACCCCTCCACTTT.

The CDR3 reads CAWSWGRGEYGYTF. CDR3 nucleotide sequence: TGTGCCTGGAGTTGGGGCAGGGGCGAGTATGGCTACACCTTC. The rearrangement joins TRBV30 to TRBJ1-2, with D possibly being TRBD1 (6 bases). Germline CDR1 GTSNPN, CDR2 SVGIG (reference sequence). With 2 bases removed from V and 5 bases from J, the gap between germline ends came to 15 bases. The CDR3 extends over 14 amino acids.

This chain joins TRBV7-8 and TRBJ2-1; 7 positions match TRBD1. Germline lookup yields CDR1 SGHVS and CDR2 FQNEAQ. The CDR3 is 13 amino acids. The V gene end was trimmed by 7 bases and the J gene end by 5 bases; junction bases not matched to a gene: 5. The CDR3 DNA follows: TGTGCCAGCACCATCGACAGGGACAATGAGCAGTTCTTC. As protein: CASTIDRDNEQFF.

The chain is built from TRBV19 and TRBJ1-6; no clear D gene. Germline CDR1 is LNHDA and CDR2 is SQIVND (reference sequence). The CDR3 extends over 12 amino acids. V shed 1 base and J shed 9 bases, with 4 bases lying between them. The CDR3 sequence: CASSIGSSPLHF. CDR3 DNA: TGTGCCAGTAGTATAGGGAGTTCACCCCTCCACTTT.

The gene calls are TRBV6-1 and TRBJ1-1; a weak D match, TRBD1 (6 bases). Between the trimmed V and J ends, which lost 3 bases and 8 bases, there was a span of 16 bases. Germline V CDR1 and CDR2: MNHNS, SASEGT. The CDR3 runs 14 residues. The CDR3 DNA follows: TGTGCCAGCAGTGATCAAAGAGTGGGGACAGAAGCTTTCTTT. Its protein is CASSDQRVGTEAFF.

The gene calls are TRBV27 and TRBJ2-2; TRBD2 matches 8 bases. The CDR3 covers 15 residues. CDR1 MNHEY and CDR2 SMNVEV come from the germline V gene (reference sequence). V lost 3 bases, J lost 8 bases, and 8 bases stayed unmatched. The CDR3 sequence: CASSLSGLAGGELFF. The CDR3 DNA follows: TGTGCCAGCAGTTTGTCAGGACTAGCTGGAGGGGAGCTGTTTTTT.

V and J are TRBV28 and TRBJ1-5; no reliable D call. The V gene lost 5 bases and the J gene lost 1 base, with 3 bases spanning the gap. Per germline, CDR1 MDHEN and CDR2 SYDVKM. The CDR3 sequence is 12 residues long. CDR3 in amino acids: CASSQSNQPQHF. The CDR3 nucleotides read TGTGCCAGCAGTCAGAGCAATCAGCCCCAGCATTTT.

The chain carries TRBV7-2 and TRBJ1-1, with D perhaps TRBD1 (5 bases). V lost 1 base, J lost 1 base, and 13 bases lay in between. There are 16 residues in the CDR3. The germline V gene encodes CDR1 SGHTA and CDR2 FQGNSA. This chain's CDR3 is CASSLVLTVSNTEAFF. The CDR3 nucleotides read TGTGCCAGCAGCTTAGTCCTGACAGTCTCGAACACTGAAGCTTTCTTT.

The V call is TRBV6-5, the J call TRBJ2-7; no clear D. V lost 0 bases, J lost 4 bases, and 10 bases lay in between. Germline V CDR1 and CDR2: MNHEY, SVGAGI. The CDR3 length is 14 residues. The chain's CDR3 is CASSYSNQVYEQYF. As DNA, the CDR3 is TGTGCCAGCAGTTACTCGAACCAGGTGTACGAGCAGTACTTC.

V is TRBV14 and J is TRBJ2-3; D unresolved. V was shortened by 0 bases and J by 1 base, with 20 bases between the two germline ends. Germline lookup yields CDR1 SGHDN and CDR2 FVKESK. The CDR3 contains 19 residues. The CDR3 here is CASSQDRWPQPPRTDTQYF. CDR3 nucleotides: TGTGCCAGCAGCCAAGATCGATGGCCCCAACCTCCGCGCACAGATACGCAGTATTTT.

This chain uses TRBV14 with TRBJ1-1, with 10 bases identical to TRBD1. Germline CDR1 and CDR2: SGHDN and FVKESK. Unmatched junction bases numbered 7, after V lost 8 bases and J lost 1 base. The CDR3 is made up of 15 amino acids. The CDR3 DNA reads TGTGCCAGCTCTGGACAGGGGGAGAGGAACACTGAAGCTTTCTTT. As protein: CASSGQGERNTEAFF.

This clone was observed a single time. V is TRBV19 and J is TRBJ2-7, with 10 bases matching TRBD1. This CDR3 contains 17 residues. V shed 6 bases, J shed 6 bases, and the junction held 17 bases outside the gene matches. Germline loops: CDR1 LNHDA, CDR2 SQIVND (reference sequence). Written as DNA, the CDR3 is TGTGCCAGTAGCCCCGTTGGGACAGGGGTCCCAAAGGGCGAGCAGTACTTC. It translates to CASSPVGTGVPKGEQYF.

The chain carries TRBV9 and TRBJ1-3; 7 bases are shared with TRBD1. From germline, CDR1 is SGDLS and CDR2 YYNGEE. With 9 bases clipped from V and 2 bases from J, the junction kept 5 bases outside the gene matches. The CDR3 runs 13 residues. CDR3 residues: CATSGGAGNTIYF. The CDR3 bases are TGTGCCACCTCAGGGGGTGCTGGAAACACCATATATTTT.

This clone was detected only once. The chain is built from TRBV5-1 and TRBJ1-5; a possible D gene is TRBD1 (5 bases). The germline V gene encodes CDR1 SGHRS and CDR2 YFSETQ. Trimming removed 4 bases at V and 6 bases at J, with 14 bases between. The CDR3 spans 14 residues. This chain's CDR3 is CASSPTGLIQPQHF. The CDR3 DNA follows: TGCGCCAGCAGCCCTACAGGATTAATTCAGCCCCAGCATTTT.

The V call is TRBV4-1, the J call TRBJ1-1; weak D call: TRBD1 (5 bases). Germline CDR1 is MGHRA and CDR2 is YSYEKL. V was trimmed by 0 bases and J by 4 bases, leaving 9 bases between them. CDR3 length equals 14 residues. CDR3 region: CASSQDSTATEAFF. The CDR3 nucleotides read TGCGCCAGCAGCCAAGACTCGACAGCCACTGAAGCTTTCTTT.

To note about this clone: One end of the junction is discordant with germline, which a read error may explain. V gene TRBV5-6 combines with J gene TRBJ1-5; D not certain. The germline gives CDR1 SGHDT, CDR2 YYEEEE. The CDR3 spans 14 residues. CDR3 sequence: CASSSDRGNQSQHF. As DNA, the CDR3 is TGTGCCAGCAGCTCGGACCGGGGAAATCAGTCCCAGCATTTT. Supplemented by reference TRBV5-6 and TRBJ1-5, the full variable domain reads DAGVTQSPTHLIKTRGQQVTLRCSPKSGHDTVSWYQQALGQGPQFIFQYYEEEERQRGNFPDRFSGHQFPNYSSELNVNALLLGDSALYLCASSSDRGNQSQHFGDGTRLSIL.

V is TRBV6-1 and J is TRBJ1-5, with TRBD1 as a possible D gene (5 bases). Deletions cut 8 bases from V and 2 bases from J, with 7 bases between. This CDR3 is built from 12 residues. The V gene's germline CDR1 is MNHNS and CDR2 SASEGT. CDR3 DNA sequence: TGTGCCAGCCAGGGTGGCAATCAGCCCCAGCATTTT. This gives the protein CASQGGNQPQHF.